These 23 T cell receptor beta chains came from one sample sequenced in a study of blood T cell repertoires in COVID-19. Measured with immunoSEQ multiplex PCR; TCRdb has only the in-frame clones, and not every one. The sample lists 240,000 or so clones, 88% occurring once. Sequencing was done on a sample of peripheral blood. These receptors were obtained from a woman between 40 and 55 years old who had recovered from COVID-19.

This clone was recorded only once. V is TRBV6-5 and J is TRBJ1-5; 9 positions match TRBD1. The CDR3 runs to 14 residues. Unmatched junction bases numbered 5, after V lost 7 bases and J lost 4 bases. Looked up from germline, CDR1 is MNHEY and CDR2 is SVGAGI. The CDR3 region is CASTGQGRNQPQHF. The DNA of the CDR3 is TGTGCCAGCACCGGACAGGGGAGAAATCAGCCCCAGCATTTT.

V gene TRBV7-2 combines with J gene TRBJ2-1; D might be TRBD1 (5 bases). Germline V CDR1 and CDR2: SGHTA, FQGNSA. This CDR3 has 13 amino acids. V dropped 5 bases and J dropped 6 bases, with 11 bases sitting between them. The chain's CDR3 is CASSRPGRNEQFF. The CDR3 DNA reads as TGTGCCAGCAGCCGCCCAGGGCGCAATGAGCAGTTCTTC.

V and J are TRBV9 and TRBJ2-2; TRBD2 might be the D (7 bases). CDR3 size: 16 residues. Germline V gene sequence: CDR1 SGDLS, CDR2 YYNGEE. Trimming left V 4 bases short and J 5 bases short, with 18 bases between. Written as DNA, the CDR3 is TGTGCCAGCAGCACCCCCTGGGGAGGGGGTACCGGGGAGCTGTTTTTT. The encoded protein is CASSTPWGGGTGELFF.

The CDR3 DNA reads as TGTGCCAGCAGCCCCGGGACAGGGAGTGAAAAACTGTTTTTT. Amino acids: CASSPGTGSEKLFF. This chain links TRBV6-2 or TRBV6-3 with TRBJ1-4, with 9 nucleotides matching TRBD1. J gave up 7 bases and V 6 bases, and 6 bases lay outside the gene matches. Germline V CDR1 and CDR2: MNHEY, SVGEGT. CDR3 length: 14 residues.

The chain has TRBV5-1 and TRBJ2-2, with 8 nucleotides matching TRBD2. This CDR3 contains 15 residues. In germline, CDR1 is SGHRS, CDR2 YFSETQ. Trimming removed 4 bases from V and 4 bases from J; junction bases left unmatched: 6. The CDR3 DNA follows: TGCGCCAGCAGCCCCCGACTAGCGACCACCGGGGAGCTGTTTTTT. Its translation: CASSPRLATTGELFF.

Concerning this clone: Other nucleotide sequences from this sample produce the same CDR3. V is TRBV20-1 and J is TRBJ2-3; D gene ambiguous. CDR3 length: 10 amino acids. The V and J ends lost 6 bases and 5 bases respectively, with 6 bases between them. From germline, CDR1 is DFQATT and CDR2 SNEGSKA (reference sequence). CDR3 nucleotides: TGCAGTGCAGCGAGAGATACGCAGTATTTT. Amino acids: CSAARDTQYF.

The V and J genes are TRBV6-2 or TRBV6-3 and TRBJ1-1; TRBD1 is a possible D gene (5 bases). Trimming removed 6 bases at V and 3 bases at J, with 11 bases between. Germline V gene lookup returns CDR1 MNHEY and CDR2 SVGEGT. The CDR3 is 13 amino acids. CDR3 nucleotide sequence: TGTGCCAGCAGCCCCCGGGGGGACACTGAAGCTTTCTTT. Translation gives CASSPRGDTEAFF.

The V gene is TRBV9, the J gene TRBJ1-1; weak D call: TRBD1 (6 bases). Germline lookup yields CDR1 SGDLS and CDR2 YYNGEE. Between the trimmed V and J ends, which lost 4 bases and 4 bases, there was a span of 23 bases. The CDR3 consists of 17 residues. In DNA, the CDR3 is TGTGCCAGCAGCCCCCTCGGGGGGGCCTCTGGGGGCACTGAAGCTTTCTTT. This translates into CASSPLGGASGGTEAFF.

This CDR3 is CAWSARDRGPYGYTF. The DNA of the CDR3 is TGTGCCTGGAGTGCCCGGGACAGGGGGCCCTATGGCTACACCTTC. J is TRBJ1-2 and V is TRBV30; 12 nucleotides agree with TRBD1. CDR1 and CDR2 from the germline V gene are GTSNPN and SVGIG (reference sequence). The CDR3 totals 15 residues. V shed 1 base, J shed 4 bases, and the junction held 4 bases outside the gene matches. Variable domain in full (rest from reference TRBV30 and TRBJ1-2): SQTIHQWPATLVQPVGSPLSLECTVEGTSNPNLYWYRQAAGRGLQLLFYSVGIGQISSEVPQNLSASRPQDRQFILSSKKLLLSDSGFYLCAWSARDRGPYGYTFGSGTRLTVV.

Concerning this clone: Compared with germline, one end of the junction differs, possibly owing to a read error. The CDR3 here is CASSLPGQGATF. The CDR3 DNA sequence: TGTGCCAGCAGTTTACCGGGACAGGGGGCGACCTTC. The gene calls are TRBV12-3 or TRBV12-4 and TRBJ2-7; 12 nucleotides align to TRBD1. The CDR3 is 12 amino acids.

The chain has TRBV3-1 (or the pseudogene TRBV3-2) and TRBJ1-1; no clear D. V shed 1 base and J shed 6 bases, with 9 bases lying between them. Germline V gene lookup returns CDR1 LGHDT and CDR2 YNNKEL (reference sequence). The length of the CDR3 is 13 residues. The CDR3 DNA sequence: TGTGCCAGCAGCCAAGGTTACGAGGCTGAAGCTTTCTTT. This encodes CASSQGYEAEAFF.

This chain uses TRBV19 with TRBJ1-2; D gene ambiguous. CDR1 is LNHDA, CDR2 SQIVND, per germline (reference sequence). This CDR3 has 15 amino acids. V dropped 1 base and J dropped 4 bases, with 13 bases sitting between them. As DNA, the CDR3 is TGTGCCAGTAGTATAGGGGCAGGAACGATCTATGGCTACACCTTC. Translation: CASSIGAGTIYGYTF.

The chain has TRBV19 and TRBJ1-2, with 7 bases identical to TRBD1. Germline loops: CDR1 LNHDA, CDR2 SQIVND (reference sequence). Losses at the gene ends were 5 bases for V and 0 bases for J; bases not matched to a gene: 6. The CDR3 has 15 residues. The CDR3 coding sequence is TGTGCCAGTAGTCCAGGGGGACCATCTAACTATGGCTACACCTTC. Amino acid sequence: CASSPGGPSNYGYTF.

The rearrangement joins TRBV24-1 to TRBJ1-2; D gene unclear. This CDR3 region has 13 residues. Germline-derived CDR1 and CDR2 are KGHDR and SFDVKD. Trimming took off 5 bases at V and 3 bases at J, with 9 bases between the two ends. CDR3 sequence: CATSGPGDYGYTF. The CDR3 coding sequence is TGTGCCACCAGTGGCCCCGGGGACTATGGCTACACCTTC.

The chain uses TRBV6-1 and TRBJ1-1, with D perhaps matching TRBD1 (5 bases). Germline CDR1 MNHNS, CDR2 SASEGT. Trimming took 2 bases from V and 8 from J, leaving 12 bases between them. The CDR3 runs to 13 residues. This CDR3 reads CASSELAGGEAFF. As DNA, the CDR3 is TGTGCCAGCAGTGAATTGGCCGGGGGGGAAGCTTTCTTT.

CDR3 in amino acids: CASSFGELRSPLHF. CDR3 nucleotides: TGCGCCAGCAGCTTCGGTGAGCTACGGTCACCCCTCCACTTT. V gene TRBV5-1 combines with J gene TRBJ1-6; no firm D call. The CDR3 spans 14 residues. V lost 2 bases and J 10 bases, leaving 13 bases between the germline ends. Germline V gene data show CDR1 as SGHRS and CDR2 as YFSETQ. Combining the CDR3 with reference TRBV5-1 and TRBJ1-6 gives the whole variable domain KAGVTQTPRYLIKTRGQQVTLSCSPISGHRSVSWYQQTPGQGLQFLFEYFSETQRNKGNFPGRFSGRQFSNSRSEMNVSTLELGDSALYLCASSFGELRSPLHFGNGTRLTVT.

The CDR3 DNA reads as TGTGCCAGCAGTGCCCCCGGGGGACTAGCGGGAGACTACGAGCAGTACTTC. This sequence encodes CASSAPGGLAGDYEQYF. This chain connects TRBV2 to TRBJ2-7; 14 bases align to TRBD2. The V gene end was trimmed by 4 bases and the J gene end by 3 bases; junction bases not matched to a gene: 8. The CDR3 sequence is 17 residues long. Germline lookup yields CDR1 SNHLY and CDR2 FYNNEI.

The J gene is TRBJ2-1, the V gene TRBV7-3, with TRBD1 matching over 7 bases. Germline loops: CDR1 SGHTA, CDR2 FQGTGA. V trimming: 0 bases; J trimming: 10 bases; junction bases outside the gene matches: 9. This CDR3 has 15 amino acids. The CDR3 loop is CASSLTGDSRREQFF. The DNA of the CDR3 is TGTGCCAGCAGCTTAACGGGGGACAGCCGACGGGAGCAGTTCTTC.

This clone came up once. The V and J genes are TRBV28 and TRBJ2-7, with a weak D call TRBD2 (6 bases). CDR1 MDHEN and CDR2 SYDVKM come from the germline V gene. Trimming took 3 bases from V and 6 from J, leaving 21 bases between them. The CDR3 runs to 16 residues. The CDR3 protein is CASSFPPSHLGSEQYV. The CDR3 DNA sequence: TGTGCCAGCAGTTTCCCCCCCAGCCACCTCGGGAGCGAGCAGTACGTC.

J is TRBJ2-3 and V is TRBV4-1; 7 positions agree with TRBD2. Trimming removed 1 base from V and 5 bases from J; junction bases left unmatched: 0. Germline-derived CDR1 and CDR2 are MGHRA and YSYEKL. The CDR3 sequence is 13 residues long. The CDR3 DNA reads TGCGCCAGCAGCCAAGGGGGGGGAGATACGCAGTATTTT. It yields the protein CASSQGGGDTQYF.

The chain joins TRBV20-1 to TRBJ2-1, with 9 bases identical to TRBD2. The germline gives CDR1 DFQATT, CDR2 SNEGSKA (reference sequence). With 6 bases clipped from V and 13 bases from J, the junction kept 7 bases outside the gene matches. The length of the CDR3 is 11 residues. CDR3 DNA sequence: TGCAGTGCGGAACGACTAGCGGCACAGTTCTTC. Amino acids: CSAERLAAQFF.

The chain joins TRBV21-1 to TRBJ2-7; the D call TRBD1 from the table was never checked on the DNA. TRBV21-1 is listed as a pseudogene. CDR3 length: 13 residues. This chain's CDR3 is CASSVGPGGWQYV. The CDR3, as DNA: TGTGCCAGCAGCGTTGGGCCAGGGGGATGGCAGTACGTC.

The rearrangement uses TRBV5-1 and TRBJ2-3; 10 positions match TRBD2. This CDR3 is built from 16 residues. V shed 0 bases, J shed 2 bases, and the junction held 3 bases outside the gene matches. Germline V CDR1 and CDR2: SGHRS, YFSETQ. The DNA of the CDR3 is TGCGCCAGCAGCTTGGAAGCGGGAGGGACCACAGATACGCAGTATTTT. Protein: CASSLEAGGTTDTQYF.